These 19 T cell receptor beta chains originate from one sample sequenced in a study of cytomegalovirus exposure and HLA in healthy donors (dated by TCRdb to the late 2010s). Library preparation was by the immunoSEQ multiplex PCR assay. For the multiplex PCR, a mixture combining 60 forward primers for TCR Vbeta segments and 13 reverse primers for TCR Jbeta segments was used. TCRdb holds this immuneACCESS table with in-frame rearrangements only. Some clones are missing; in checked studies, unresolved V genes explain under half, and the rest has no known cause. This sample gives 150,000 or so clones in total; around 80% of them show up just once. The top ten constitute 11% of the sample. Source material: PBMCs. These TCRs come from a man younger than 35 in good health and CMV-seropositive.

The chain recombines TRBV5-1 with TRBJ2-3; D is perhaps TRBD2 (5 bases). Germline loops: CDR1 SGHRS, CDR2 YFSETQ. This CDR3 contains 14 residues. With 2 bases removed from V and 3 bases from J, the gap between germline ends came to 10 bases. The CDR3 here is CASSFSGRTDTQYF. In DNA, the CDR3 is TGCGCCAGCAGCTTCAGTGGGAGAACAGATACGCAGTATTTT.

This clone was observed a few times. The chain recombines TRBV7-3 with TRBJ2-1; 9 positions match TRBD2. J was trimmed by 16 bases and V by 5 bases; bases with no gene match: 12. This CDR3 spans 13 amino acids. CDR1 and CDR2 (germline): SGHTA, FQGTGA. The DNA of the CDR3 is TGTGCCAGCAGCCAAATTCTAGCGGGAAATTTATTCTTC. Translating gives CASSQILAGNLFF.

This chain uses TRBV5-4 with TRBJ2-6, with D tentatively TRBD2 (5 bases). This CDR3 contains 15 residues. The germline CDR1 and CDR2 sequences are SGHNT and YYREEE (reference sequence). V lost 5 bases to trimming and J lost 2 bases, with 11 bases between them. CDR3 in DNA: TGTGCCAGCAGTACTGGAGGACCTGGGGCCAACGTCCTGACTTTC. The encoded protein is CASSTGGPGANVLTF.

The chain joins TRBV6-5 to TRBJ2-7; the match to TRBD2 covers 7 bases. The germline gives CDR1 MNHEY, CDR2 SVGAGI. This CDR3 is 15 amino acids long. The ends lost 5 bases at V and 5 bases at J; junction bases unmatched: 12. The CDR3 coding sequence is TGTGCCAGCAGTCCCCCCGGCGGGAGTGGTAACGAGCAGTACTTC. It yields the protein CASSPPGGSGNEQYF.

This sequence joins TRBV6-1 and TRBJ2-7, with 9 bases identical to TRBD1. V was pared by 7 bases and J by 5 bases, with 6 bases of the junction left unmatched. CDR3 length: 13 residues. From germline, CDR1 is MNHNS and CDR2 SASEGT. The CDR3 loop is CASKGQGLHEQYF. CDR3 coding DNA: TGTGCCAGCAAGGGACAGGGTCTGCACGAGCAGTACTTC.

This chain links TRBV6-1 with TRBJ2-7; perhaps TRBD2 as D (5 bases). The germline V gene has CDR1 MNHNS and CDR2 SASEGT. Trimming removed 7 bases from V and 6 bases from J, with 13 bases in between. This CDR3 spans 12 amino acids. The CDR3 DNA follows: TGTGCCAGCACCTGGACGGGAAGCGAGCAGTACTTC. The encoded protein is CASTWTGSEQYF.

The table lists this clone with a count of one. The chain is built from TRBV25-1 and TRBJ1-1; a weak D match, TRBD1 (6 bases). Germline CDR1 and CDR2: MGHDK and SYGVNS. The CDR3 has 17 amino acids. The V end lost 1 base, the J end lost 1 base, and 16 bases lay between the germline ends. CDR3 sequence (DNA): TGTGCCAGCAGTGAATGGGGGCGAGGGGTGGCGAACACTGAAGCTTTCTTT. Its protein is CASSEWGRGVANTEAFF.

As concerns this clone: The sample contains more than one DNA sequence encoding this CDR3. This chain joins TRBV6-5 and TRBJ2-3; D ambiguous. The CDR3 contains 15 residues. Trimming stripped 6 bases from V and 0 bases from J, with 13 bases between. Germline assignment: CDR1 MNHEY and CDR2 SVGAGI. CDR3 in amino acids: CASSYDSSSTDTQYF. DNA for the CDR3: TGTGCCAGCAGCTACGACTCTTCTAGCACAGATACGCAGTATTTT.

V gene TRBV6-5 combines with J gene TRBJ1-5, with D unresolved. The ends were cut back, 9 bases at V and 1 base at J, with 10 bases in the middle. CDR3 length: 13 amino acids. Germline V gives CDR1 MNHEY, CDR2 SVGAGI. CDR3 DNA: TGTGCCAGTAGGAGGAAAAGCAATCAGCCCCAGCATTTT. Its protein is CASRRKSNQPQHF.

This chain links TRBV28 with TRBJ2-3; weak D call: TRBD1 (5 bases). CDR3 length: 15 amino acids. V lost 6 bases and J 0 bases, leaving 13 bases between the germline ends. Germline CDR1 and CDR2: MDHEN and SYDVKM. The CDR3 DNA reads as TGTGCCAGCAGCCCCTGGGGCTCTAGCACAGATACGCAGTATTTT. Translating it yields CASSPWGSSTDTQYF.

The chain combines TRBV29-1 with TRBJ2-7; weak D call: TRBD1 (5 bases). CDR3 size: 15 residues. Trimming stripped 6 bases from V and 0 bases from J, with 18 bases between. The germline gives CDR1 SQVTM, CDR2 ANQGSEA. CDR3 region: CSVRGTDSNSYEQYF. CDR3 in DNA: TGCAGCGTACGCGGTACAGACAGCAACTCCTACGAGCAGTACTTC.

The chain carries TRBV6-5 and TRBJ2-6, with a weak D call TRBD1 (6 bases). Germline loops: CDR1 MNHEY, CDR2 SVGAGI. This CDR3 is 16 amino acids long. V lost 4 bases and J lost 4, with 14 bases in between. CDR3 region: CASSWVTGCGANVLTF. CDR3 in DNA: TGTGCCAGCAGTTGGGTAACAGGGTGCGGGGCCAACGTCCTGACTTTC.

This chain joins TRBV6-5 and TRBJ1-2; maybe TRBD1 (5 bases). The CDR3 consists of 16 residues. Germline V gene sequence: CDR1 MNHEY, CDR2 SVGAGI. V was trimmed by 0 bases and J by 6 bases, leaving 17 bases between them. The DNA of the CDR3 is TGTGCCAGCAGTTACTCGCGGGACGGCCTTAGAAATGGCTACACCTTC. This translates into CASSYSRDGLRNGYTF.

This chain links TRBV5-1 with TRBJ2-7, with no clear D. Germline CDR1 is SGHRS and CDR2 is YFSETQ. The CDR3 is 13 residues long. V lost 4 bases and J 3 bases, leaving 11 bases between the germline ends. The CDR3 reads CASSLSDGYEQYF. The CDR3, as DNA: TGCGCCAGCAGCCTTAGTGATGGCTACGAGCAGTACTTC.

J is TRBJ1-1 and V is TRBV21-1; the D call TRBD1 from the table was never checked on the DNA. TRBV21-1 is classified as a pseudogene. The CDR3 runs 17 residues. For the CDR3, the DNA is TGTGCCAGCATCAGCGGGACAGGGGTTACTATGAAGACTGAAGCTTTCTTT. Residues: CASISGTGVTMKTEAFF.

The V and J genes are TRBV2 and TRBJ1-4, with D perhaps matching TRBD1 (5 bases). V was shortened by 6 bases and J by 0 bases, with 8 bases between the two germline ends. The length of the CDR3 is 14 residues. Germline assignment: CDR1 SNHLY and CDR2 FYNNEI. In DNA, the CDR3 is TGTGCCAGCAGGACAGTTTCAACTAATGAAAAACTGTTTTTT. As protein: CASRTVSTNEKLFF.

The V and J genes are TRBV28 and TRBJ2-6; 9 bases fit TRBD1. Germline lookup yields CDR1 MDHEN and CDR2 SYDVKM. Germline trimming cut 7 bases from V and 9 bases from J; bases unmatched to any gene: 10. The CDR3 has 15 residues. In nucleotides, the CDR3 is TGTGCCAGCAAGCCCCGGGACAGGGTAGTCAACGTCCTGACTTTC. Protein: CASKPRDRVVNVLTF.

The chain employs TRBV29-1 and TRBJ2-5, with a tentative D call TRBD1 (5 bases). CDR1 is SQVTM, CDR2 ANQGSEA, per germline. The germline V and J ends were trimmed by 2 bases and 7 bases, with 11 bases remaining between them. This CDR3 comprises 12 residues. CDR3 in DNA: TGCAGCGTTGAAACAGGTAGAGGGACCCAGTACTTC. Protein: CSVETGRGTQYF.

The CDR3 DNA reads TGTGCCAGCAGCCGATTAGCGGGATCGGGGGATACGCAGTATTTT. This encodes CASSRLAGSGDTQYF. The chain has TRBV28 and TRBJ2-3, with 8 bases lining up with TRBD2. The CDR3 consists of 15 residues. With V trimmed by 6 bases and J by 6 bases, 11 bases remained unmatched. In germline, CDR1 is MDHEN, CDR2 SYDVKM.